Detailed here is one T cell receptor beta chain. The data were obtained in a study of T cell changes during pregnancy in multiple sclerosis. V lost 10 bases, J lost 1 base, and 16 bases lay in between. CDR3 size: 14 residues. The V gene's germline CDR1 is LNHDA and CDR2 SQIVND (reference sequence). Profiling relied on immunoSEQ multiplex PCR, and the TCRdb table lists in-frame clones only, not all of them. The table lists tens of thousands of clones, roughly 90% of them singletons. The material sequenced was peripheral blood, taken after pregnancy. This chain connects TRBV19 to TRBJ1-1; D perhaps matches TRBD1 (5 bases). The sequence derives from a female donor in good health, enrolled as a control in a pregnancy study. This CDR3 is CATSWGGGNTEAFF. The CDR3 nucleotides are TGTGCCACTAGCTGGGGGGGAGGGAACACTGAAGCTTTCTTT. Full variable domain (rest looked up from reference TRBV19 and TRBJ1-1): DGGITQSPKYLFRKEGQNVTLSCEQNLNHDAMYWYRQDPGQGLRLIYYSQIVNDFQKGDIAEGYSVSREKKESFPLTVTSAQKNPTAFYLCATSWGGGNTEAFFGQGTRLTVV.